The 5 T cell receptor beta chains presented below share a single source sample, sequenced in a study of cytomegalovirus exposure and HLA in healthy donors. PCR primers comprised 60 Vbeta and 13 Jbeta primers. Sequencing used immunoSEQ multiplex PCR; TCRdb keeps in-frame clones, though not all of them. There are 190,000 or so clones in the sample; about 80% occur only once, and 0.6% to 0.7% lies in the top ten. Sequencing was carried out using PBMCs. These receptors all stem from a boy between 10 and 17 years old in good health and CMV-seronegative.

The chain has TRBV5-4 and TRBJ2-2, with 7 bases aligning to TRBD2. J gave up 3 bases and V 0 bases, and 8 bases lay outside the gene matches. Germline CDR1 SGHNT, CDR2 YYREEE (reference sequence). This CDR3 comprises 17 residues. CDR3 loop: CASSLDLGGVDTGELFF. CDR3 DNA sequence: TGTGCCAGCAGCTTGGATTTGGGAGGGGTCGACACCGGGGAGCTGTTTTTT.

V gene TRBV4-3 combines with J gene TRBJ2-3, with D hard to call. The CDR3 loop spans 15 amino acids. V was clipped by 0 bases and J by 0 bases, with 7 bases between them. Germline V gene data show CDR1 as LGHNA and CDR2 as YSLEER. The chain's CDR3 is CASSQDSQSTDTQYF. CDR3 coding DNA: TGCGCCAGCAGCCAAGATAGCCAGAGCACAGATACGCAGTATTTT.

The table lists this clone with a count of one. V gene TRBV19 combines with J gene TRBJ1-2; D may be TRBD1 (5 bases). V dropped 5 bases and J dropped 6 bases, with 25 bases sitting between them. There are 17 residues in the CDR3. Germline CDR1 and CDR2: LNHDA and SQIVND (reference sequence). DNA for the CDR3: TGTGCCAGTAGTCGAATAATGGGGAGGGGCCAGGGACATGGCTACACCTTC. This gives the protein CASSRIMGRGQGHGYTF. The full variable domain, with the rest looked up from reference TRBV19 and TRBJ1-2, is DGGITQSPKYLFRKEGQNVTLSCEQNLNHDAMYWYRQDPGQGLRLIYYSQIVNDFQKGDIAEGYSVSREKKESFPLTVTSAQKNPTAFYLCASSRIMGRGQGHGYTFGSGTRLTVV.

The genes are TRBV9 and TRBJ1-1, with a possible D match to TRBD1 (5 bases). The germline gives CDR1 SGDLS, CDR2 YYNGEE. V was shortened by 4 bases and J by 4 bases, with 14 bases between the two germline ends. This CDR3 is 14 amino acids long. The CDR3 is CASSPGGGGTEAFF. The CDR3 DNA sequence: TGTGCCAGCAGCCCCGGGGGGGGTGGCACTGAAGCTTTCTTT.

This clone was recorded only once. The rearrangement joins TRBV11-3 to TRBJ2-1; 7 bases line up with TRBD1. With V trimmed by 4 bases and J by 0 bases, 3 bases remained unmatched. Germline V gives CDR1 SGHNT, CDR2 YENEEA. The CDR3 is made up of 15 amino acids. For the CDR3, the DNA is TGTGCCAGCAGCTACCGACAGGGCTCCTACAATGAGCAGTTCTTC. Translated, it gives CASSYRQGSYNEQFF.